These 19 T cell receptor beta chains originate from one sample sequenced in a study of T-cell memory formation after mild COVID-19. TCRdb redid the calling of the 5' RACE reads with MiXCR, one entry per CDR3 protein. Of 170,000 or so distinct CDR3 sequences in the sample, roughly 23% were seen once. The specimen was PBMCs or a T cell subset sorted from them (not recorded which). Receptor source: an adult woman who had mild COVID-19 (a few samples of this study predate the infection). Cell type and time point are not known.

V gene TRBV24-1 combines with J gene TRBJ2-1; D might be TRBD1 (6 bases). V was pared by 2 bases and J by 12 bases, with 22 bases between. Looked up from germline, CDR1 is KGHDR and CDR2 is SFDVKD. The CDR3 is 16 amino acids. The CDR3 is CATSDSQGLSLGWQFF. DNA of the CDR3: TGTGCCACCAGTGATTCACAGGGATTATCGCTCGGATGGCAGTTCTTC.

V gene TRBV20-1 combines with J gene TRBJ1-1; 8 bases agree with TRBD1. Germline lookup yields CDR1 DFQATT and CDR2 SNEGSKA (reference sequence). Germline trimming cut 3 bases from V and 7 bases from J; bases unmatched to any gene: 7. The CDR3 totals 13 residues. The CDR3 nucleotides are TGCAGTGCTAGCTACGACAGGGGAAATGAAGCTTTCTTT. It is translated as CSASYDRGNEAFF.

This chain connects TRBV7-9 to TRBJ1-2; D remains ambiguous. CDR1 and CDR2 (germline): SEHNR, FQNEAQ (reference sequence). CDR3 length: 17 amino acids. The V end lost 1 base, the J end lost 0 bases, and 15 bases lay between the germline ends. CDR3 nucleotides: TGTGCCAGCAGCTTAGTGAGGCCTCAATCAGCTAACTATGGCTACACCTTC. This sequence encodes CASSLVRPQSANYGYTF.

There are a few counts of this clonotype. The chain links TRBV7-9 to TRBJ1-4, with D unclear. Germline values: CDR1 SEHNR, CDR2 FQNEAQ (reference sequence). V was shortened by 4 bases and J by 9 bases, with 12 bases between the two germline ends. This CDR3 is built from 13 residues. The CDR3 reads CASSSIAEQKLFF. Written as DNA, the CDR3 is TGTGCCAGCAGCTCGATCGCCGAGCAAAAACTGTTTTTT. Full variable domain (missing parts from reference TRBV7-9 and TRBJ1-4): DTGVSQNPRHKITKRGQNVTFRCDPISEHNRLYWYRQTLGQGPEFLTYFQNEAQLEKSRLLSDRFSAERPKGSFSTLEIQRTEQGDSAMYLCASSSIAEQKLFFGSGTQLSVL.

This chain joins TRBV7-3 and TRBJ2-7, with 13 bases that match TRBD2. This CDR3 has 18 amino acids. Germline values: CDR1 SGHTA, CDR2 FQGTGA. V shed 2 bases and J 2 bases; nucleotides not matched to a gene: 9. The CDR3 here is CASSLLTSGRLGAYEQYF. Here the CDR3 DNA reads TGTGCCAGCAGCTTATTGACTAGCGGGAGGCTGGGTGCCTACGAGCAGTACTTC.

The table lists this clonotype with a few counts. J is TRBJ2-7 and V is TRBV4-3; D unclear. This CDR3 has 14 residues. Between the trimmed V and J ends, which lost 1 base and 3 bases, there was a span of 10 bases. Per the germline V gene, CDR1 is LGHNA and CDR2 is YSLEER. CDR3 in DNA: TGCGCCAGCAGCCAAGCAACGGAGAGCTACGAGCAGTACTTC. Protein product: CASSQATESYEQYF.

The chain has TRBV4-3 and TRBJ2-6; D ambiguous. The V gene's germline CDR1 is LGHNA and CDR2 YSLEER. The length of the CDR3 is 14 residues. V was pared by 3 bases and J by 4 bases, with 7 bases between. The CDR3 region is CASSHPLGANVLTF. Here the CDR3 DNA reads TGCGCCAGCAGCCACCCACTGGGGGCCAACGTCCTGACTTTC.

The chain employs TRBV7-2 and TRBJ2-1; D may be TRBD2 (5 bases). CDR3 length: 14 residues. Looked up from germline, CDR1 is SGHTA and CDR2 is FQGNSA. The ends were cut back, 5 bases at V and 1 base at J, with 9 bases in the middle. CDR3 nucleotide sequence: TGTGCCAGCAGCGATACGGGGTCCTACAATGAGCAGTTCTTC. Encoded protein: CASSDTGSYNEQFF.

This clonotype was observed a few times. V usage is TRBV27 and J usage is TRBJ2-3, with 7 nucleotides matching TRBD2. The CDR3 has 15 residues. The junction had 7 bases not matched to a gene; V was cut back by 7 bases and J by 0 bases. Germline V gene lookup returns CDR1 MNHEY and CDR2 SMNVEV (reference sequence). In nucleotides, the CDR3 is TGTGCCAGCAACGAAGCGGGGTATAGCACAGATACGCAGTATTTT. This translates into CASNEAGYSTDTQYF.

This chain connects TRBV12-3 or TRBV12-4 to TRBJ1-1; TRBD1 agrees at 7 bases. The CDR3 extends over 15 amino acids. V shed 7 bases, J shed 5 bases, and the junction held 13 bases outside the gene matches. DNA for the CDR3: TGTGCCAGCACCCCTCCGACAGGGCTCAGGACTGAAGCTTTCTTT. Translation: CASTPPTGLRTEAFF.

This clonotype was detected a few times. The V call is TRBV19, the J call TRBJ2-3; D uncertain. The ends were cut back, 3 bases at V and 6 bases at J, with 4 bases in the middle. The germline V gene has CDR1 LNHDA and CDR2 SQIVND (reference sequence). The CDR3 contains 11 residues. CDR3 coding DNA: TGTGCCAGTAGTATGGGGGATACGCAGTATTTT. This sequence encodes CASSMGDTQYF.

This clonotype was seen more than once but under ten times. The V call is TRBV29-1, the J call TRBJ1-1, with a possible D match to TRBD1 (5 bases). The CDR3 covers 13 residues. Per the germline V gene, CDR1 is SQVTM and CDR2 is ANQGSEA. Trimming cost V 6 bases and J 5 bases, with 16 bases left between them. The CDR3 sequence is CSVRQTEGTEAFF. As DNA, the CDR3 is TGCAGCGTAAGACAGACCGAGGGAACTGAAGCTTTCTTT.

This clonotype was found a few times. This chain's CDR3 is CASSLPPGQTQYF. The CDR3 DNA sequence: TGTGCCAGCAGCTTACCTCCCGGGCAGACCCAGTACTTC. The gene calls are TRBV11-1 and TRBJ2-5, with D unresolved. Trimming cost V 2 bases and J 6 bases, with 10 bases left between them. Germline V CDR1 and CDR2: SGHAT, FQDESV (reference sequence). The CDR3 runs to 13 residues.

The chain has TRBV12-3 or TRBV12-4 and TRBJ1-6; a weak D match, TRBD1 (6 bases). The CDR3 is 15 residues long. V dropped 3 bases and J dropped 8 bases, with 14 bases sitting between them. The CDR3 region has the DNA TGTGCCAGCAGTTTGACAGGACCGGAGGATTCACCCCTCCACTTT. Residues: CASSLTGPEDSPLHF.

The CDR3 coding sequence is TGTGCCAGCAGCTTGGACAGGGGAGGTGAGCAGTACTTC. It specifies CASSLDRGGEQYF. The rearrangement uses TRBV5-6 and TRBJ2-7, with D perhaps TRBD1 (7 bases). Trimming stripped 0 bases from V and 7 bases from J, with 11 bases between. There are 13 residues in the CDR3. The germline gives CDR1 SGHDT, CDR2 YYEEEE.

The rearrangement joins TRBV7-9 to TRBJ2-7; a possible D gene is TRBD2 (5 bases). The CDR3 is made up of 13 amino acids. Between the trimmed V and J ends, which lost 3 bases and 7 bases, there was a span of 13 bases. The germline CDR1 and CDR2 sequences are SEHNR and FQNEAQ (reference sequence). This CDR3 reads CASSFAPGEEQYF. CDR3 nucleotide sequence: TGTGCCAGCAGCTTCGCCCCCGGGGAGGAGCAGTACTTC.

The genes are TRBV20-1 and TRBJ2-7, with D perhaps TRBD2 (6 bases). V lost 3 bases, J lost 3 bases, and 15 bases lay in between. The CDR3 runs to 14 residues. The germline V gene has CDR1 DFQATT and CDR2 SNEGSKA (reference sequence). The CDR3 DNA reads as TGCAGTGCTAGCCCGACGGGACTCGACTACGAGCAGTACTTC. Translated: CSASPTGLDYEQYF.

The chain couples TRBV7-3 to TRBJ2-7; D not certain. CDR3 size: 14 residues. The germline V gene has CDR1 SGHTA and CDR2 FQGTGA. V was cut by 2 bases and J by 5 bases, with 13 bases left in between. CDR3 DNA sequence: TGTGCCAGCAGCTTACCCAATATAAGCAACGAGCAGTACTTC. This codes for CASSLPNISNEQYF.

This clonotype was found a few times. V gene TRBV7-8 combines with J gene TRBJ1-1; 9 bases match TRBD1. Germline V gene lookup returns CDR1 SGHVS and CDR2 FQNEAQ. With V trimmed by 3 bases and J by 0 bases, 5 bases remained unmatched. This CDR3 is built from 16 residues. CDR3 bases: TGTGCCAGCAGCTTCGACAGGGGGAAGTTGAACACTGAAGCTTTCTTT. This translates into CASSFDRGKLNTEAFF.